This T cell receptor (beta chain) was found in a study of blood T cell repertoires in COVID-19. Overall study: Sites in the United States, Italy and Spain provided acute and convalescent COVID-19 samples. PBMCs, B-cell-depleted T cells, or T cells provided the cDNA or gDNA that made up the material.

V lost 9 bases and J 4 bases, leaving 12 bases between the germline ends. The CDR3 covers 12 residues. The germline CDR1 and CDR2 sequences are LNHDA and SQIVND (reference sequence). As handled by the study authors: The assay estimated nucleated cells by amplifying reference gene primers. The assay was immunoSEQ multiplex PCR, and TCRdb's table has in-frame clones only and misses some. Clone size and V and J calls were adopted from that table, with D and trimming inferred from the DNA. The repertoire holds over 80,000 clones, with approximately 91% as singletons. The sequence was collected from a man aged 70 or older with acute or convalescent COVID-19. The rearrangement links TRBV19 to TRBJ1-2, with a tentative D call TRBD1 (6 bases). The specimen was peripheral blood. The CDR3 here is CASLTGSYGYTF. Here the CDR3 DNA reads TGTGCCAGCCTGACAGGTAGCTATGGCTACACCTTC.